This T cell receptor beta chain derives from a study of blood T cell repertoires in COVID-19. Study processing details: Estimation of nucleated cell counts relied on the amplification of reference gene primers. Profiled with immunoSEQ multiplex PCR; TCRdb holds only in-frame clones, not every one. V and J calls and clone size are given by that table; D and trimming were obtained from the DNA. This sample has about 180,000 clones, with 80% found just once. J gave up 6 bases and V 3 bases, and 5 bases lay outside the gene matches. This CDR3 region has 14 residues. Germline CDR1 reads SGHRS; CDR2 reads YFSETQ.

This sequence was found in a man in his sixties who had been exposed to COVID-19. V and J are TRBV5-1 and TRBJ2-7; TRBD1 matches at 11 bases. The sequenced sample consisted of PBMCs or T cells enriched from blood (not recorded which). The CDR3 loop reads CASSSGQGVSEQYF. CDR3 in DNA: TGCGCCAGCAGCTCGGGACAGGGGGTCTCCGAGCAGTACTTC.